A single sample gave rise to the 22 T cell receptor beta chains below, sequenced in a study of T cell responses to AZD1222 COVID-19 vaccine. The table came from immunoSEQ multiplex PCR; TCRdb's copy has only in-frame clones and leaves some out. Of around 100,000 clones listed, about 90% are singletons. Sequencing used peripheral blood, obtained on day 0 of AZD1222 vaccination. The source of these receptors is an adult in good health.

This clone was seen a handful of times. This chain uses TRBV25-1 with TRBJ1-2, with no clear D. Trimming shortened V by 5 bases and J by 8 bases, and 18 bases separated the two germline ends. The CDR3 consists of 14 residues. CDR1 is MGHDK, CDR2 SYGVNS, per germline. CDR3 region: CASSNREGPGGYTF. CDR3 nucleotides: TGTGCCAGCAGTAACCGGGAAGGTCCCGGAGGCTACACCTTC.

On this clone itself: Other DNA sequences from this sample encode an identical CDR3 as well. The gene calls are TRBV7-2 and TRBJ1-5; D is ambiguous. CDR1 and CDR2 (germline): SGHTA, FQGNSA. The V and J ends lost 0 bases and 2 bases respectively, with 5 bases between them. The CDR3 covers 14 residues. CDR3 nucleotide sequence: TGTGCCAGCAGCTTAGCGAGGGGCAATCAGCCCCAGCATTTT. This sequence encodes CASSLARGNQPQHF.

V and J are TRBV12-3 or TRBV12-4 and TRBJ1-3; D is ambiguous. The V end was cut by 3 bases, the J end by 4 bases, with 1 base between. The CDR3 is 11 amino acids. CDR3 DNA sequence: TGTGCCAGCAGTTTGGGAAACACCATATATTTT. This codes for CASSLGNTIYF.

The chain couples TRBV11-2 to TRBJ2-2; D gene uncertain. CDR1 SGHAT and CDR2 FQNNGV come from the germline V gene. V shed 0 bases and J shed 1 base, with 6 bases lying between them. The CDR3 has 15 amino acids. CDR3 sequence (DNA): TGTGCCAGCAGCTTAGATCGGTGGAACACCGGGGAGCTGTTTTTT. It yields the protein CASSLDRWNTGELFF.

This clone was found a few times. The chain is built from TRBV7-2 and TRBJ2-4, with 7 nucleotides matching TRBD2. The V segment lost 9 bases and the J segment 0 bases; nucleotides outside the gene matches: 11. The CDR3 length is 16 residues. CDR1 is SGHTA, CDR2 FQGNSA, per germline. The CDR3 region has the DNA TGTGCCAGTACGATGGGGGGGACTTTAGCCAAAAACATTCAGTACTTC. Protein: CASTMGGTLAKNIQYF.

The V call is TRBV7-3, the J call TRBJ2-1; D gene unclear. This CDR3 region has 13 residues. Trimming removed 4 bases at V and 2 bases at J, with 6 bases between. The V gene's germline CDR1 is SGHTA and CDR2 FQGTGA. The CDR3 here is CASSSQPYNEQFF. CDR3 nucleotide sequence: TGTGCCAGCAGCTCCCAACCCTACAATGAGCAGTTCTTC.

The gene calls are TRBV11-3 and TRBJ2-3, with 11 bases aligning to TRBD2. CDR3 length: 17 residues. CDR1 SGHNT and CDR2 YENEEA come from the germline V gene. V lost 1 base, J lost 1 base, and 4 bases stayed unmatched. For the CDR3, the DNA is TGTGCCAGCAGCTTAGGCTCGGGACTAGCGGGCACAGATACGCAGTATTTT. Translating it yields CASSLGSGLAGTDTQYF.

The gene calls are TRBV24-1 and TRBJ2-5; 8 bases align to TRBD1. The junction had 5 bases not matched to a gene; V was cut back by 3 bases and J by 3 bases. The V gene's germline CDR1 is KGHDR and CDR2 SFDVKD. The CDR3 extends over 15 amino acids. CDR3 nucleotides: TGTGCCACCAGTGATCACCGGACAGGGAAAGAGACCCAGTACTTC. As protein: CATSDHRTGKETQYF.

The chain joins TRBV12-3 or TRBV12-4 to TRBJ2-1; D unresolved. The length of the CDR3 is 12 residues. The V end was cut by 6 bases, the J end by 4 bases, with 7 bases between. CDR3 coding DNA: TGTGCCAGCAGCGGCGGTTACAATGAGCAGTTCTTC. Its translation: CASSGGYNEQFF.

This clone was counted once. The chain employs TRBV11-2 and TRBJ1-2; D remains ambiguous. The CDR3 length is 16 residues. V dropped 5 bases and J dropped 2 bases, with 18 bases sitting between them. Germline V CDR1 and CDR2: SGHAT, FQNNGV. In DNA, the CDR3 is TGTGCCAGCAGCCTGGGTTTAGGGCTGGGGAACTATGGCTACACCTTC. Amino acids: CASSLGLGLGNYGYTF. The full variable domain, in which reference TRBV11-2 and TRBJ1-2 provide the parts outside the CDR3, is EAGVAQSPRYKIIEKRQSVAFWCNPISGHATLYWYQQILGQGPKLLIQFQNNGVVDDSQLPKDRFSAERLKGVDSTLKIQPAKLEDSAVYLCASSLGLGLGNYGYTFGSGTRLTVV.

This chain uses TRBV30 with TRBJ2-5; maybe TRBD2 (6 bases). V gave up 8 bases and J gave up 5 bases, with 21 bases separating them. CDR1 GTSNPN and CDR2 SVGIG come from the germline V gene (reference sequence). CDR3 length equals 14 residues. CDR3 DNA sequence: TGTGCCCGCCAGACGGGGCGGGATGACGAGACCCAGTACTTC. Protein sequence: CARQTGRDDETQYF.

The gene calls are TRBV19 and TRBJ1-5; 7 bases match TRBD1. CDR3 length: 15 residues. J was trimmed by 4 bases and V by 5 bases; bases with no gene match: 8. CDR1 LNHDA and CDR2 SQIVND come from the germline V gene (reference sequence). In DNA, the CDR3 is TGTGCCAGTAGTTCAGGGGGGACTCAGAATCAGCCCCAGCATTTT. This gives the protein CASSSGGTQNQPQHF. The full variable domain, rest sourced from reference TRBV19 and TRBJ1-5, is DGGITQSPKYLFRKEGQNVTLSCEQNLNHDAMYWYRQDPGQGLRLIYYSQIVNDFQKGDIAEGYSVSREKKESFPLTVTSAQKNPTAFYLCASSSGGTQNQPQHFGDGTRLSIL.

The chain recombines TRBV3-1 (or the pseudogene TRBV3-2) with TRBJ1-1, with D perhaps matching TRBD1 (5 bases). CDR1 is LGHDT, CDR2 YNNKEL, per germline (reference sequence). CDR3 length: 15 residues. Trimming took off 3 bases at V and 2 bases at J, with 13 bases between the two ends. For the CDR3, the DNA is TGTGCCAGCAGCCAGGGGGTCCGAATAAACACTGAAGCTTTCTTT. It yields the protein CASSQGVRINTEAFF.

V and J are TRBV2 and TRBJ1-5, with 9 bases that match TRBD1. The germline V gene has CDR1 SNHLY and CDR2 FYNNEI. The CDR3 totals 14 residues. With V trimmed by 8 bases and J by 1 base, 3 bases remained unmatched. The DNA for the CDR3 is TGTGCCAGCGGACAGGGGACGAGCAATCAGCCCCAGCATTTT. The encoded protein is CASGQGTSNQPQHF.

This chain's CDR3 is CASSLHNRGHNEQFF. The CDR3 nucleotides read TGTGCCAGCAGCTTACACAACAGGGGGCACAATGAGCAGTTCTTC. This rearrangement joins TRBV7-9 to TRBJ2-1; 9 nucleotides agree with TRBD1. Germline-derived CDR1 and CDR2 are SEHNR and FQNEAQ (reference sequence). CDR3 size: 15 residues. Germline trimming cut 2 bases from V and 5 bases from J; bases unmatched to any gene: 4.

Written as DNA, the CDR3 is TGTGCCAGCAGCCAAGTAACCAGGGTCAGTGGCTACACCTTC. This encodes CASSQVTRVSGYTF. The chain combines TRBV3-1 (or the pseudogene TRBV3-2) with TRBJ1-2; D might be TRBD1 (5 bases). Looked up from germline, CDR1 is LGHDT and CDR2 is YNNKEL (reference sequence). Trimming pared 1 base from V and 7 bases from J, leaving 13 bases between. This CDR3 region has 14 residues.

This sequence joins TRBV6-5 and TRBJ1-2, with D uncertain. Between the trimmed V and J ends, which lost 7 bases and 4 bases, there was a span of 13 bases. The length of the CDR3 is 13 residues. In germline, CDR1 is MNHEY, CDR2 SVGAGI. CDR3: CASTPMGVYGYTF. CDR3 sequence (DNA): TGTGCCAGCACCCCCATGGGAGTCTATGGCTACACCTTC.

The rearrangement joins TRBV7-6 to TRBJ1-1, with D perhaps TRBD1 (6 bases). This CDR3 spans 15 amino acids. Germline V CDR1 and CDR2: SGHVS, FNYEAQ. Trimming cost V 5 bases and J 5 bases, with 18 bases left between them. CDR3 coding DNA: TGTGCCAGCAGCCGGAGGCGGGGGGCGGAAACTGAAGCTTTCTTT. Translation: CASSRRRGAETEAFF.

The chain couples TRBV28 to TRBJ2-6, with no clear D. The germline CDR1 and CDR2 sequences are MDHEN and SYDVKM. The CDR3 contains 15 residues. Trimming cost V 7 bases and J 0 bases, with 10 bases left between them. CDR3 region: CASTMGSSGANVLTF. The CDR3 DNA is TGTGCCAGCACCATGGGCAGCTCTGGGGCCAACGTCCTGACTTTC.

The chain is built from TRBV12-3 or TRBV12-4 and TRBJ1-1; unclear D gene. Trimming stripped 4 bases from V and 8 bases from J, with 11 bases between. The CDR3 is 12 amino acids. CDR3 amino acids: CASSSDAPEAFF. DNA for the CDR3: TGTGCCAGCAGTTCAGATGCCCCCGAAGCTTTCTTT.

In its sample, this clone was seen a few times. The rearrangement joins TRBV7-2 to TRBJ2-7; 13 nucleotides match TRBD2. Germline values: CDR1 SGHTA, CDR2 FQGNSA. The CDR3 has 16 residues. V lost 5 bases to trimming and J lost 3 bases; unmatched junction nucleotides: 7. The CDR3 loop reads CASSRTSGSIGYEQYF. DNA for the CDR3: TGTGCCAGCAGCCGGACTAGCGGGAGTATTGGCTACGAGCAGTACTTC.

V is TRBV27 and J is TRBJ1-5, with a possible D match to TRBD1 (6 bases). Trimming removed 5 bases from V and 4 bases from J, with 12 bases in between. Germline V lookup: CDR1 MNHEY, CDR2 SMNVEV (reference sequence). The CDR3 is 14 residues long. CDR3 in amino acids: CASSIHRVNQPQHF. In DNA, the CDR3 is TGTGCCAGCAGTATTCACAGGGTTAATCAGCCCCAGCATTTT.